The 12 T cell receptor beta chains reported below all come from one sample, sequenced in a study of blood T cell repertoires in COVID-19. Assay used: immunoSEQ multiplex PCR; TCRdb lists only in-frame clones, some missing. Seen here are roughly 350,000 clones, approximately 90% observed once, and the top ten hold roughly 3.3%. Sequencing input: peripheral blood. The receptors were sampled from a woman aged 18-30 years who had recovered from COVID-19.

This clone was recorded a few times. The V call is TRBV7-2, the J call TRBJ2-2, with 12 bases fitting TRBD2. The CDR3 spans 18 residues. Trimming removed 5 bases from V and 5 bases from J; junction bases left unmatched: 12. The germline V gene has CDR1 SGHTA and CDR2 FQGNSA. In nucleotides, the CDR3 is TGTGCCAGCAGCCTGGGACTAGCGGGCAGACGAAGGACCGGGGAGCTGTTTTTT. As protein: CASSLGLAGRRRTGELFF.

This clone was recorded once. The chain joins TRBV11-2 to TRBJ1-1; a weak D match, TRBD1 (6 bases). CDR1 and CDR2 (germline): SGHAT, FQNNGV. CDR3 size: 14 residues. The V end was cut by 1 base, the J end by 7 bases, with 13 bases between. The CDR3 region has the DNA TGTGCCAGCAGCTTAGCTACATGGACAGTTGAAGCTTTCTTT. Translation: CASSLATWTVEAFF.

Comments on this clone: At the DNA level, this CDR3 is encoded by other sequences in the same sample as well. This sequence joins TRBV2 and TRBJ2-5, with D tentatively TRBD2 (5 bases). V was pared by 5 bases and J by 2 bases, with 6 bases between. The CDR3 length is 12 residues. Germline V CDR1 and CDR2: SNHLY, FYNNEI. The CDR3 nucleotides are TGTGCCAGCAGTCCGGGACAAGAGACCCAGTACTTC. Translation: CASSPGQETQYF.

This sequence joins TRBV19 and TRBJ2-1, with D perhaps TRBD2 (6 bases). The CDR3 extends over 14 amino acids. The germline CDR1 and CDR2 sequences are LNHDA and SQIVND (reference sequence). V was pared by 4 bases and J by 7 bases, with 14 bases between. In nucleotides, the CDR3 is TGTGCCAGTAGTAGTGTAGCGGCCGCGAATGAGCAGTTCTTC. It specifies CASSSVAAANEQFF.

CDR3 sequence (DNA): TGTGCCAGTAGTATGGGGCAGGGGAATTCACCCCTCCACTTT. This sequence encodes CASSMGQGNSPLHF. The gene calls are TRBV19 and TRBJ1-6, with D tentatively TRBD1 (6 bases). Germline CDR1 LNHDA, CDR2 SQIVND (reference sequence). Trimming cost V 3 bases and J 7 bases, with 10 bases left between them. The CDR3 has 14 residues.

The chain joins TRBV6-2 or TRBV6-3 to TRBJ1-5; D unclear. Germline CDR1 is MNHEY and CDR2 is SVGEGT. V was pared by 2 bases and J by 6 bases, with 11 bases between. The CDR3 is made up of 14 amino acids. The CDR3 DNA reads TGTGCCAGCAGTTACCAACAGTCTTCTCAGCCCCAGCATTTT. Translating gives CASSYQQSSQPQHF.

The genes are TRBV27 and TRBJ2-1; D perhaps matches TRBD2 (6 bases). The CDR3 runs 19 residues. The germline CDR1 and CDR2 sequences are MNHEY and SMNVEV (reference sequence). V was clipped by 5 bases and J by 0 bases, with 23 bases between them. The CDR3 DNA is TGTGCCAGCAGTCGGCACCGACTAGGTAGCGGTAGCTCCTACAATGAGCAGTTCTTC. It codes for CASSRHRLGSGSSYNEQFF.

The chain uses TRBV24-1 and TRBJ1-5; tentative D call: TRBD1 (6 bases). Per the germline V gene, CDR1 is KGHDR and CDR2 is SFDVKD. The CDR3 length is 15 residues. V lost 4 bases and J 5 bases, leaving 14 bases between the germline ends. The CDR3 reads CATSEVGAKDQPQHF. The DNA for the CDR3 is TGTGCCACCAGTGAGGTGGGGGCGAAGGATCAGCCCCAGCATTTT.

This chain joins TRBV7-9 and TRBJ2-2, with TRBD1 identical over 7 bases. The length of the CDR3 is 15 residues. V dropped 8 bases and J dropped 2; count of bases not matched to a gene: 8. The germline CDR1 and CDR2 sequences are SEHNR and FQNEAQ (reference sequence). The CDR3 spells CASPTGDKNTGELFF. In DNA form, the CDR3 reads TGTGCCAGCCCCACAGGGGACAAAAACACCGGGGAGCTGTTTTTT.

The V and J genes are TRBV19 and TRBJ1-1, with 8 nucleotides matching TRBD1. The CDR3 contains 14 residues. After removal of 5 bases from V and 4 bases from J, the junction contained 6 bases not matched to a gene. Germline-derived CDR1 and CDR2 are LNHDA and SQIVND (reference sequence). CDR3 nucleotides: TGTGCCAGTAGTGAACGCAGGGGGCCCACTGAAGCTTTCTTT. As protein: CASSERRGPTEAFF.

The chain carries TRBV5-3 and TRBJ2-1; 10 bases are a match to TRBD2. TRBV5-3 is an ORF; its function is uncertain. The CDR3 totals 15 residues. Losses at the gene ends were 5 bases for V and 2 bases for J; bases not matched to a gene: 4. This chain's CDR3 is CARSSTSGTYNEQFF. CDR3 coding DNA: TGTGCCAGAAGTTCCACTAGCGGGACCTACAATGAGCAGTTCTTC.

The V call is TRBV11-2, the J call TRBJ1-2; no clear D. The V end lost 8 bases, the J end lost 4 bases, and 26 bases lay between the germline ends. This CDR3 comprises 17 residues. CDR1 is SGHAT and CDR2 is FQNNGV in the germline V gene. The DNA of the CDR3 is TGTGCCAGCGCCGAATTGGAGGCGCGAGGTTTCGGCTATGGCTACACCTTC. This sequence encodes CASAELEARGFGYGYTF.